The clone carrying this TCR beta chain was observed at least ten times. This specimen comes from a study of regulatory T cells in long-lasting Graves disease. The CDR3 contains 14 residues. The germline gives CDR1 MNHEY, CDR2 SVGAGI. V lost 0 bases and J 3 bases, leaving 8 bases between the germline ends. Arm-PCR with iRepertoire HTBI primers amplified the CDR3 regions for these TCR beta libraries. TCRdb independently ran MiXCR on the multiplex PCR reads; one entry per CDR3 protein. The data hold roughly 400,000 distinct CDR3 sequences, with approximately 15% observed a single time. Stated time point: newly diagnosed GD, antithyroid drugs for less than 3 months. RNA from PBMCs was the source of the TCR library. The sample was also linked to a second study, of T cells in Graves' hyperthyroidism and ophthalmopathy. Per that study: No progression to ophthalmopathy during 18 months of follow-up defined stable disease. Subjects aged 18 to 65 presented with newly diagnosed hyperthyroidism of less than 2 months' duration.

The gene calls are TRBV6-5 and TRBJ1-1, with D unclear. The sequence was obtained from a woman between 40 and 55 years old with Graves disease. Material: peripheral blood mononuclear cells (PBMCs), obtained at new diagnosis, from a patient treated with antithyroid drugs. Written as DNA, the CDR3 is TGTGCCAGCAGTTACTCAAATCAGTACACTGAAGCTTTCTTT. Protein product: CASSYSNQYTEAFF.